This TCR beta chain was observed in a study of PD-1 blockade in classical Hodgkin lymphoma. General study findings and limits: Exclusion was the outcome for patients who began nivolumab under 1 year after ASCT. Those achieving complete response showed baseline diversity like newly diagnosed patients.

Profiled with immunoSEQ multiplex PCR; TCRdb holds only in-frame clones, not every one. In the table there are over 60,000 clones, more than 90% of which are singletons. In its sample, this clone was seen a few times. Its antigen is unknown. Germline lookup yields CDR1 SGHRS and CDR2 YFSETQ. J gave up 5 bases and V 3 bases, and 7 bases lay outside the gene matches. The CDR3 is 14 amino acids. Time point denoted: cycle 4 day 1 (C4D1), after five to seven weeks of nivolumab. All the patients suffered relapse after autologous stem cell transplantation, and brentuximab vedotin exposure differed. V is TRBV5-1 and J is TRBJ1-2; TRBD1 aligns across 7 bases. The sequences come from peripheral blood mononuclear cells (PBMCs), collected before the fourth cycle of nivolumab. The sequence was collected from a human donor with classical Hodgkin lymphoma. Here the CDR3 DNA reads TGCGCCAGCAGCTCAGGTGACAGGGAGTATGGCTACACCTTC. It codes for CASSSGDREYGYTF.